This T cell receptor beta chain was captured in a study of prognosis after radiotherapy for stage I lung cancer. The wider study: Radiotherapy was followed by distant metastases in four patients, which appeared at a median of approximately 7 months; about 14 patients showed no significant progression. Study-wide results and limits: Patients with metastases reportedly showed TRBV and TRBJ gene usage that differed from patients without metastases. Unique TCR clones declined after stereotactic body radiation therapy, from a median approximately 9,100 to 7,200.

The germline V and J ends were trimmed by 6 bases and 5 bases, with 10 bases remaining between them. The CDR3 totals 11 residues. The germline CDR1 and CDR2 sequences are DFQATT and SNEGSKA (reference sequence). The sample holds many counts of this clonotype. The antigen is unknown. TCR beta CDR3 amplification from genomic DNA was performed by two-round multiplex PCR. It was primers specific to each TRBV and TRBJ gene that first-round PCR used. Universal primers were what the second PCR round relied on. TCRdb reprocessed the multiplex PCR reads via MiXCR and lists one record per CDR3 protein. The sample carries 20,000 to 25,000 distinct CDR3 sequences, approximately 40% recorded once.

This clonotype was sampled from a donor over 45 with non-small cell lung cancer. Sequencing used PBMCs, obtained before or after stereotactic body radiation therapy (not recorded which). This chain connects TRBV20-1 to TRBJ1-1; TRBD1 is a possible D gene (5 bases). CDR3 coding DNA: TGCAGTGCGGGGGGGGAGACTGAAGCTTTCTTT. It is translated as CSAGGETEAFF.